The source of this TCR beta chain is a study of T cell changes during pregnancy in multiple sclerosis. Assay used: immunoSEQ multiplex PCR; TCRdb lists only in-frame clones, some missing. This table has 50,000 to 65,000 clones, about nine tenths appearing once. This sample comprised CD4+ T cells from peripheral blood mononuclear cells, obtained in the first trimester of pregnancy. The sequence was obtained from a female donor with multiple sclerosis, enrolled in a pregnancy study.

The CDR3 region is CSVDETGSTGYTF. The CDR3 region has the DNA TGCAGCGTTGATGAGACAGGGTCTACTGGCTACACCTTC. This sequence joins TRBV29-1 and TRBJ1-2, with TRBD1 matching 7 bases. The germline gives CDR1 SQVTM, CDR2 ANQGSEA. The V gene end was trimmed by 3 bases and the J gene end by 7 bases; junction bases not matched to a gene: 8. The CDR3 length is 13 residues.